These 32 T cell receptor beta chains were all obtained from the same sample, sequenced in a study of lymphopenia after photon versus proton radiotherapy. Using immunoSEQ multiplex PCR, the repertoire was profiled, and TCRdb retains in-frame clones only, with some absent. The table has tens of thousands of clones, about 87% seen once. The source material was peripheral blood, sampled from a patient treated with proton-based radiotherapy. The receptors derive from a woman aged 55-75 years with cholangiocarcinoma. Some clones in this sample may be carry-over from other donors' samples.

The chain combines TRBV11-2 with TRBJ1-3, with 9 bases identical to TRBD1. Trimming removed 5 bases from V and 2 bases from J; junction bases left unmatched: 1. The germline CDR1 and CDR2 sequences are SGHAT and FQNNGV. The CDR3 loop spans 14 amino acids. The CDR3 reads CASSTGGPGNTIYF. The CDR3 nucleotides are TGTGCCAGCAGCACAGGGGGCCCTGGAAACACCATATATTTT.

The rearrangement uses TRBV25-1 and TRBJ2-2; D is unresolved. V was cut by 3 bases and J by 2 bases, with 7 bases left in between. Germline CDR1 reads MGHDK; CDR2 reads SYGVNS. The CDR3 loop spans 14 amino acids. In DNA form, the CDR3 reads TGTGCCAGCAGTGATTGGCTTAACACCGGGGAGCTGTTTTTT. It specifies CASSDWLNTGELFF. Variable domain in full (rest from reference TRBV25-1 and TRBJ2-2): EADIYQTPRYLVIGTGKKITLECSQTMGHDKMYWYQQDPGMELHLIHYSYGVNSTEKGDLSSESTVSRIRTEHFPLTLESARPSHTSQYLCASSDWLNTGELFFGEGSRLTVL.

The rearrangement uses TRBV4-1 and TRBJ1-4; no firm D call. The V gene lost 1 base and the J gene lost 7 bases, with 10 bases spanning the gap. The CDR3 spans 14 residues. The germline V gene encodes CDR1 MGHRA and CDR2 YSYEKL. For the CDR3, the DNA is TGCGCCAGCAGCCAAGTGGCAGGAGTTGAAAAACTGTTTTTT. It specifies CASSQVAGVEKLFF.

The rearrangement joins TRBV25-1 to TRBJ2-5; either TRBD1 or TRBD2 may supply D (6 bases each). Trimming took 8 bases from V and 5 from J, leaving 18 bases between them. The CDR3 has 14 amino acids. In germline, CDR1 is MGHDK, CDR2 SYGVNS. CDR3 DNA sequence: TGTGCCAGCGGGGGAAGGGGGGCCAGGGAGACCCAGTACTTC. It specifies CASGGRGARETQYF.

The rearrangement links TRBV12-5 to TRBJ1-1; TRBD1 is a possible D gene (5 bases). Germline CDR1 is LGHNT and CDR2 is FRNRAP. The germline V and J ends were trimmed by 6 bases and 0 bases, with 11 bases remaining between them. The CDR3 is made up of 14 amino acids. CDR3 bases: TGTGCTAGTGGACTGGAGGGACTGAACACTGAAGCTTTCTTT. Its translation: CASGLEGLNTEAFF.

This clone was recorded once. This chain uses TRBV19 with TRBJ2-5; 12 bases fit TRBD2. Germline V gene sequence: CDR1 LNHDA, CDR2 SQIVND (reference sequence). This CDR3 contains 17 residues. With 5 bases clipped from V and 4 bases from J, the junction kept 11 bases outside the gene matches. The CDR3 nucleotides read TGTGCCAGTAGTCCGATGACTAGCGGGGGTCCCAGAGAGACCCAGTACTTC. It specifies CASSPMTSGGPRETQYF.

This chain uses TRBV30 with TRBJ1-3; 7 bases are a match to TRBD1. CDR1 is GTSNPN, CDR2 SVGIG, per germline (reference sequence). The trim removed 3 bases at V and 2 bases at J, leaving 7 bases unmatched. The CDR3 contains 15 residues. The CDR3 DNA is TGTGCCTGGAGGAGGGCCGACAGGGCTGGAAACACCATATATTTT. It yields the protein CAWRRADRAGNTIYF.

The chain recombines TRBV29-1 with TRBJ1-2; D uncertain. Germline V gene data show CDR1 as SQVTM and CDR2 as ANQGSEA. The CDR3 extends over 11 amino acids. V gave up 7 bases and J gave up 4 bases, with 10 bases separating them. This CDR3 reads CSGTGSYGYTF. The CDR3 DNA sequence: TGCAGCGGCACCGGGAGCTATGGCTACACCTTC.

This chain connects TRBV7-2 to TRBJ2-3; no definite D call. Per germline, CDR1 SGHTA and CDR2 FQGNSA. The CDR3 loop spans 12 amino acids. V was cut by 6 bases and J by 6 bases, with 10 bases left in between. CDR3: CASRGLVDTQYF. CDR3 nucleotides: TGTGCCAGCAGGGGATTAGTTGATACGCAGTATTTT. Looking up the rest from reference TRBV7-2 and TRBJ2-3 gives the full variable domain: GAGVSQSPSNKVTEKGKDVELRCDPISGHTALYWYRQSLGQGLEFLIYFQGNSAPDKSGLPSDRFSAERTGGSVSTLTIQRTQQEDSAVYLCASRGLVDTQYFGPGTRLTVL.

This sequence joins TRBV19 and TRBJ1-6, with D tentatively TRBD1 (6 bases). V was pared by 7 bases and J by 8 bases, with 15 bases between. Germline loops: CDR1 LNHDA, CDR2 SQIVND (reference sequence). CDR3 length: 14 residues. The CDR3 loop is CASTGGQGYSPLHF. The CDR3 DNA is TGTGCCAGTACCGGGGGGCAAGGTTATTCACCCCTCCACTTT.

The J gene is TRBJ1-5, the V gene TRBV2, with D unresolved. This CDR3 contains 14 residues. V was shortened by 3 bases and J by 3 bases, with 9 bases between the two germline ends. Germline assignment: CDR1 SNHLY and CDR2 FYNNEI. This CDR3 is CASSDSWANQPQHF. Here the CDR3 DNA reads TGTGCCAGCAGTGATAGCTGGGCCAATCAGCCCCAGCATTTT.

The chain employs TRBV7-2 and TRBJ2-2; TRBD1 aligns across 7 bases. V lost 1 base and J lost 3; bases outside the gene matches: 2. This CDR3 is built from 15 residues. Germline lookup yields CDR1 SGHTA and CDR2 FQGNSA. The CDR3 coding sequence is TGTGCCAGCAGCTTAGGGACAGGCGACACCGGGGAGCTGTTTTTT. Protein product: CASSLGTGDTGELFF.

The chain couples TRBV4-3 to TRBJ2-7; D is tentatively TRBD1 or TRBD2 (5 bases each). Germline V gene data show CDR1 as LGHNA and CDR2 as YSLEER. V was cut by 7 bases and J by 4 bases, with 20 bases left in between. The CDR3 length is 15 residues. The DNA of the CDR3 is TGCGCCAGCACCCCAACGACAGAATGGGGGTACGAGCAGTACTTC. This sequence encodes CASTPTTEWGYEQYF.

The chain is built from TRBV1 and TRBJ2-7; TRBD2 is taken as the D call from the table, unchecked against the DNA. TRBV1 is deemed a pseudogene. The CDR3 runs to 14 residues. CDR3 sequence (DNA): TGCACCAGCAGCGGGACTAGCGGGATGGGCGAGCAGTACTTC. It specifies CTSSGTSGMGEQYF.

The rearrangement links TRBV29-1 to TRBJ2-3, with TRBD2 matching over 13 bases. The CDR3 is 15 amino acids. The V segment lost 7 bases and the J segment 0 bases; nucleotides outside the gene matches: 4. The germline V gene encodes CDR1 SQVTM and CDR2 ANQGSEA. CDR3: CSAGLAGVSTDTQYF. CDR3 coding DNA: TGCAGCGCCGGACTAGCGGGGGTTAGCACAGATACGCAGTATTTT.

The chain employs TRBV4-3 and TRBJ2-7; 11 positions agree with TRBD1. V shed 4 bases and J 0 bases; nucleotides not matched to a gene: 5. The germline CDR1 and CDR2 sequences are LGHNA and YSLEER. CDR3 length equals 16 residues. This CDR3 reads CASSLGTGGSSYEQYF. The CDR3 nucleotides are TGCGCCAGCAGCCTAGGGACAGGGGGGAGCTCCTACGAGCAGTACTTC.

The V gene is TRBV7-9, the J gene TRBJ1-6; 9 positions agree with TRBD1. CDR3 length: 17 residues. After removal of 10 bases from V and 6 bases from J, the junction contained 16 bases not matched to a gene. Germline V gene lookup returns CDR1 SEHNR and CDR2 FQNEAQ (reference sequence). The CDR3 loop reads CAISLGQGNSGNSPLHF. The DNA of the CDR3 is TGTGCCATCTCCTTGGGACAGGGTAATTCTGGTAATTCACCCCTCCACTTT.

The genes are TRBV5-1 and TRBJ2-1; 10 positions match TRBD2. The CDR3 covers 15 residues. Germline V gene data show CDR1 as SGHRS and CDR2 as YFSETQ. With V trimmed by 4 bases and J by 6 bases, 7 bases remained unmatched. The CDR3 DNA reads as TGCGCCAGCAGCGCGAGCGGGGGGGCCTCCAATGAGCAGTTCTTC. This encodes CASSASGGASNEQFF.

The chain links TRBV25-1 to TRBJ1-2; D unresolved. The CDR3 runs 13 residues. Germline lookup yields CDR1 MGHDK and CDR2 SYGVNS. V was cut by 2 bases and J by 2 bases, with 6 bases left in between. The CDR3 sequence: CASSEVGNYGYTF. CDR3 sequence (DNA): TGTGCCAGCAGTGAAGTGGGGAACTATGGCTACACCTTC.

This chain's CDR3 is CASSPYGQGTFGYTF. The CDR3 nucleotides are TGTGCCAGCAGCCCCTACGGACAGGGGACATTTGGCTACACCTTC. The chain has TRBV6-5 and TRBJ1-2; 9 bases are a match to TRBD1. The CDR3 consists of 15 residues. CDR1 and CDR2 from the germline V gene are MNHEY and SVGAGI. The junction had 12 bases not matched to a gene; V was cut back by 6 bases and J by 7 bases.

The V gene is TRBV7-2, the J gene TRBJ1-2; D remains ambiguous. V lost 3 bases to trimming and J lost 14 bases, with 19 bases between them. Germline loops: CDR1 SGHTA, CDR2 FQGNSA. This CDR3 region has 13 residues. The CDR3 coding sequence is TGTGCCAGCAGCTTCGGAGTCACGATCCGAGCGACCTTC. It specifies CASSFGVTIRATF.

The table lists this clone with a count of one. The V gene is TRBV19, the J gene TRBJ2-1; unclear D gene. CDR1 and CDR2 from the germline V gene are LNHDA and SQIVND (reference sequence). V lost 9 bases and J 9 bases, leaving 12 bases between the germline ends. This CDR3 is built from 11 residues. This chain's CDR3 is CASTDSSEQFF. CDR3 bases: TGTGCCAGCACCGACTCGAGTGAGCAGTTCTTC.

The rearrangement joins TRBV29-1 to TRBJ2-1, with TRBD2 identical over 10 bases. Losses at the gene ends were 2 bases for V and 6 bases for J; bases not matched to a gene: 4. The CDR3 runs 14 residues. CDR1 is SQVTM, CDR2 ANQGSEA, per germline. Here the CDR3 reads CSVESLAGVNEQFF. The CDR3 DNA reads TGCAGCGTTGAAAGTCTAGCGGGAGTCAATGAGCAGTTCTTC.

The chain employs TRBV2 and TRBJ1-4; TRBD1 matches at 9 bases. V lost 9 bases and J lost 5; bases outside the gene matches: 7. The CDR3 extends over 14 amino acids. Germline V gives CDR1 SNHLY, CDR2 FYNNEI. The CDR3 spells CARGDRAPNEKLFF. The CDR3 DNA is TGTGCCAGGGGGGACAGGGCTCCAAATGAAAAACTGTTTTTT.

The chain is built from TRBV5-1 and TRBJ2-1, with a tentative D call TRBD1 (6 bases). Germline lookup yields CDR1 SGHRS and CDR2 YFSETQ. Deletions cut 4 bases from V and 4 bases from J, with 12 bases between. This CDR3 spans 14 amino acids. For the CDR3, the DNA is TGCGCCAGCAGCACGTGGGACACTTACAATGAGCAGTTCTTC. This encodes CASSTWDTYNEQFF.

This chain joins TRBV7-2 and TRBJ2-7; D may be TRBD2 (5 bases). Germline lookup yields CDR1 SGHTA and CDR2 FQGNSA. The CDR3 has 13 amino acids. The V end lost 5 bases, the J end lost 5 bases, and 13 bases lay between the germline ends. The CDR3 region is CASSLLAGDEQYF. The DNA for the CDR3 is TGTGCCAGCAGCCTCTTGGCGGGTGACGAGCAGTACTTC. Supplemented by reference TRBV7-2 and TRBJ2-7, the full variable domain reads GAGVSQSPSNKVTEKGKDVELRCDPISGHTALYWYRQSLGQGLEFLIYFQGNSAPDKSGLPSDRFSAERTGGSVSTLTIQRTQQEDSAVYLCASSLLAGDEQYFGPGTRLTVT.

This rearrangement joins TRBV19 to TRBJ2-3, with D maybe TRBD1 (5 bases). Germline V gene lookup returns CDR1 LNHDA and CDR2 SQIVND (reference sequence). With 5 bases removed from V and 3 bases from J, the gap between germline ends came to 21 bases. This CDR3 is 17 amino acids long. Here the CDR3 reads CASSQGKGRARTDTQYF. Written as DNA, the CDR3 is TGTGCCAGTAGTCAGGGTAAGGGCAGGGCTCGGACAGATACGCAGTATTTT.

This clone appeared a few times. Written as DNA, the CDR3 is TGCGCCAGCAGCTTGGCCCGGGGCGCACTAGAAGGCTACACCTTC. It codes for CASSLARGALEGYTF. This sequence joins TRBV5-1 and TRBJ1-2; TRBD1 might be the D (5 bases). Trimming removed 0 bases from V and 8 bases from J, with 17 bases in between. The CDR3 length is 15 residues. Germline V gene data show CDR1 as SGHRS and CDR2 as YFSETQ.

The chain couples TRBV9 to TRBJ2-1; unclear D gene. The V end lost 4 bases, the J end lost 0 bases, and 11 bases lay between the germline ends. The CDR3 totals 15 residues. Germline V gene sequence: CDR1 SGDLS, CDR2 YYNGEE. This chain's CDR3 is CASSSVASSYNEQFF. The CDR3 bases are TGTGCCAGCAGCTCCGTGGCCAGCTCCTACAATGAGCAGTTCTTC.

The V and J genes are TRBV6-5 and TRBJ2-7, with D uncertain. V lost 6 bases to trimming and J lost 2 bases, with 11 bases between them. In germline, CDR1 is MNHEY, CDR2 SVGAGI. There are 13 residues in the CDR3. CDR3: CASRVGSAYEQYF. Here the CDR3 DNA reads TGTGCCAGCAGGGTGGGATCAGCCTACGAGCAGTACTTC.

The chain has TRBV4-1 and TRBJ2-1; D possibly corresponds to TRBD2 (5 bases). The V end was cut by 0 bases, the J end by 10 bases, with 22 bases between. This CDR3 comprises 17 residues. CDR1 and CDR2 from the germline V gene are MGHRA and YSYEKL. CDR3 coding DNA: TGCGCCAGCAGCCAAGAGGGTGTAGTAGCGTCCCCCCGCGAGCAGTTCTTC. Translation gives CASSQEGVVASPREQFF.

The J gene is TRBJ1-3, the V gene TRBV20-1; D ambiguous. CDR3 length equals 11 residues. Trimming stripped 1 base from V and 9 bases from J, with 7 bases between. Germline CDR1 reads DFQATT; CDR2 reads SNEGSKA (reference sequence). In DNA form, the CDR3 reads TGCAGTGCTAGAGTAGACACCACCATATATTTT. This gives the protein CSARVDTTIYF.